Presented here are 12 T cell receptor beta chains from one specimen sequenced in a study of graft-versus-host responses after intestinal transplantation. The antigens for these receptors are not known. Using immunoSEQ multiplex PCR, the repertoire was profiled, and TCRdb retains in-frame clones only, with some absent. The sample contains some 48,000 clones, around 85% of which appear only once. This specimen was unstimulated CD4+ T cells sorted from spleen or lymph node cells, taken before transplant. The receptors come from a human donor who was the organ donor for an intestinal transplant.

V is TRBV7-2 and J is TRBJ2-5, with D possibly being TRBD1 (6 bases). Germline CDR1 SGHTA, CDR2 FQGNSA. This CDR3 contains 13 residues. The V end was cut by 3 bases, the J end by 4 bases, with 9 bases between. CDR3 sequence reads: CASSFPRGETQYF. In DNA, the CDR3 is TGTGCCAGCAGCTTTCCCAGGGGAGAGACCCAGTACTTC.

The V gene is TRBV30, the J gene TRBJ1-6; 8 positions agree with TRBD1. Germline V CDR1 and CDR2: GTSNPN, SVGIG (reference sequence). CDR3 size: 14 residues. The trim removed 1 base at V and 12 bases at J, leaving 8 bases unmatched. The CDR3 nucleotides read TGTGCCTGGAGTGCAATGGGACAGGCTAAACCCCTCCACTTT. Residues: CAWSAMGQAKPLHF.

The chain combines TRBV5-1 with TRBJ1-2, with D possibly matching TRBD1 (6 bases). This CDR3 comprises 11 residues. V lost 1 base and J 8 bases, leaving 6 bases between the germline ends. CDR1 is SGHRS and CDR2 is YFSETQ in the germline V gene. CDR3 bases: TGCGCCAGCAGCTTGACAGGGGGCTACACCTTC. Amino acids: CASSLTGGYTF.

The gene calls are TRBV11-2 and TRBJ1-5; D not certain. Trimming left V 2 bases short and J 6 bases short, with 2 bases between. CDR1 and CDR2 from the germline V gene are SGHAT and FQNNGV. The CDR3 sequence is 11 residues long. The CDR3 DNA reads as TGTGCCAGCAGCTTAAGTCAGCCCCAGCATTTT. Protein product: CASSLSQPQHF.

There are a few counts of this clone. V usage is TRBV6-5 and J usage is TRBJ2-5; D gene ambiguous. CDR1 and CDR2 (germline): MNHEY, SVGAGI. This CDR3 is 16 amino acids long. The ends were cut back, 2 bases at V and 5 bases at J, with 18 bases in the middle. CDR3 in amino acids: CASSYTRSSSRETQYF. The CDR3 nucleotides read TGTGCCAGCAGTTACACCCGATCCTCTTCTAGGGAGACCCAGTACTTC.

This chain uses TRBV28 with TRBJ1-1, with 7 nucleotides matching TRBD1. Germline V gene sequence: CDR1 MDHEN, CDR2 SYDVKM. V dropped 6 bases and J dropped 11; count of bases not matched to a gene: 9. The CDR3 sequence is 12 residues long. DNA for the CDR3: TGTGCCAGCAGCGTGACAGGGCTCGTCGCTTTCTTT. The encoded protein is CASSVTGLVAFF.

The V gene is TRBV9, the J gene TRBJ2-1; D may correspond to TRBD1 or TRBD2 (5 bases each). The CDR3 runs 14 residues. Trimming removed 0 bases from V and 5 bases from J, with 9 bases in between. CDR1 is SGDLS, CDR2 YYNGEE, per germline. CDR3 amino acids: CASSVVGTDNEQFF. The CDR3 bases are TGTGCCAGCAGCGTAGTGGGGACGGACAATGAGCAGTTCTTC.

The V gene is TRBV13, the J gene TRBJ1-5; tentative D call: TRBD1 (6 bases). V was cut by 0 bases and J by 3 bases, with 9 bases left in between. CDR3 length: 15 residues. Per the germline V gene, CDR1 is PRHDT and CDR2 is FYEKMQ (reference sequence). The DNA for the CDR3 is TGTGCCAGCAGCTTAGGTTACAGGGCCAATCAGCCCCAGCATTTT. The encoded protein is CASSLGYRANQPQHF.

This clone was detected a few times. The chain uses TRBV25-1 and TRBJ2-2, with a possible D match to TRBD2 (7 bases). V dropped 6 bases and J dropped 7 bases, with 18 bases sitting between them. The CDR3 totals 15 residues. CDR1 and CDR2 (germline): MGHDK, SYGVNS. As DNA, the CDR3 is TGTGCCAGCAGGGGACAAGCGGGGTGGATCGGGGAGCTGTTTTTT. The encoded protein is CASRGQAGWIGELFF.

The CDR3 spells CASSHGLAEKETQYF. In nucleotides, the CDR3 is TGTGCCAGCTCGCACGGACTAGCGGAGAAAGAGACCCAGTACTTC. The V call is TRBV18, the J call TRBJ2-5; 10 nucleotides agree with TRBD2. Losses at the gene ends were 6 bases for V and 3 bases for J; bases not matched to a gene: 7. The germline CDR1 and CDR2 sequences are KGHSH and LQKENI. The CDR3 is 15 amino acids.

This clone has a single count. The V call is TRBV9, the J call TRBJ2-2, with 8 bases lining up with TRBD1. Per germline, CDR1 SGDLS and CDR2 YYNGEE. The V segment lost 0 bases and the J segment 4 bases; nucleotides outside the gene matches: 5. The CDR3 totals 16 residues. CDR3 DNA sequence: TGTGCCAGCAGCGTAGTGACAGGGGCGAGCACCGGGGAGCTGTTTTTT. Its translation is CASSVVTGASTGELFF. The whole variable domain, filled in from reference TRBV9 and TRBJ2-2, reads DSGVTQTPKHLITATGQRVTLRCSPRSGDLSVYWYQQSLDQGLQFLIQYYNGEERAKGNILERFSAQQFPDLHSELNLSSLELGDSALYFCASSVVTGASTGELFFGEGSRLTVL.

The V gene is TRBV20-1, the J gene TRBJ1-5; D gene ambiguous. This CDR3 has 11 amino acids. Trimming took off 5 bases at V and 5 bases at J, with 7 bases between the two ends. Germline values: CDR1 DFQATT, CDR2 SNEGSKA (reference sequence). The CDR3 DNA sequence: TGCAGTGCTGGAGGCGATCAGCCCCAGCATTTT. It specifies CSAGGDQPQHF.